The rows below give T cell receptor beta chains drawn from one sample of a study of T cells in Graves' hyperthyroidism and ophthalmopathy. TCRdb itself ran the multiplex PCR reads through MiXCR, one entry per CDR3 protein. The table lists some 690,000 distinct CDR3 sequences, 15% to 20% of them singletons. Input material: blood. The receptors derive from a man aged 50 to 59 with Graves' hyperthyroidism. Both conserved end residues are part of each CDR3. D genes are given only for firm matches. A row's size may be missing; if present it is once, few, many or a size class.

cdr3_aa: CASRAYLDTGELFF
cdr3_nt: TGTGCCAGCAGAGCTTACCTTGACACCGGGGAGCTGTTTTTT
clone_size: few
d_call: -
j_call: TRBJ2-2
v_call: TRBV7-2

cdr3_aa: CASSLSEQYNQPQHF
cdr3_nt: TGTGCCAGCAGTTTATCGGAACAGTATAATCAGCCCCAGCATTTT
clone_size: -
d_call: -
j_call: TRBJ1-5
v_call: TRBV28

cdr3_aa: CASSSYRVSISQGNTEAFF
cdr3_nt: TGTGCCAGCAGTTCCTACCGGGTCTCCATCTCTCAGGGGAACACTGAAGCTTTCTTT
clone_size: many
d_call: -
j_call: TRBJ1-1
v_call: TRBV27

cdr3_aa: CASTPLGVNADTQYF
cdr3_nt: TGTGCCAGCACCCCTTTGGGAGTTAACGCAGATACGCAGTATTTT
clone_size: -
d_call: -
j_call: TRBJ2-3
v_call: TRBV6-1

cdr3_aa: CSARPSGRSPNEQFF
cdr3_nt: TGCAGTGCTAGACCTAGCGGGAGAAGCCCCAATGAGCAGTTCTTC
clone_size: -
d_call: TRBD2
j_call: TRBJ2-1
v_call: TRBV20-1

cdr3_aa: CASSLRLAGGYYEQYF
cdr3_nt: TGTGCCAGCAGTTTAAGGCTAGCGGGAGGCTACTACGAGCAGTACTTC
clone_size: -
d_call: TRBD2
j_call: TRBJ2-7
v_call: TRBV27

cdr3_aa: CATSDGVMNTEAFF
cdr3_nt: TGTGCCACCAGTGATGGGGTCATGAACACTGAAGCTTTCTTT
clone_size: many
d_call: -
j_call: TRBJ1-1
v_call: TRBV24-1

cdr3_aa: CASSVAAGGFSYEQYF
cdr3_nt: TGTGCCAGCAGCGTAGCGGCGGGAGGGTTCTCCTACGAGCAGTACTTC
clone_size: -
d_call: TRBD2
j_call: TRBJ2-7
v_call: TRBV9

cdr3_aa: CASSLAPGELFF
cdr3_nt: TGTGCCAGTTCACTAGCTCCCGGGGAGCTGTTTTTT
clone_size: many
d_call: -
j_call: TRBJ2-2
v_call: TRBV7-8

cdr3_aa: CASSPRDRLLDTQYF
cdr3_nt: TGCGCCAGCAGCCCCCGGGACAGACTATTGGATACGCAGTATTTT
clone_size: few
d_call: TRBD1
j_call: TRBJ2-3
v_call: TRBV5-1

cdr3_aa: CASRTGLFTDTQYF
cdr3_nt: TGTGCCAGCAGAACGGGACTTTTCACAGATACGCAGTATTTT
clone_size: many
d_call: -
j_call: TRBJ2-3
v_call: TRBV12-3/TRBV12-4

cdr3_aa: CASSPYDRGYNEQFF
cdr3_nt: TGCGCCAGCAGCCCATACGACAGGGGGTACAATGAGCAGTTCTTC
clone_size: -
d_call: TRBD1
j_call: TRBJ2-1
v_call: TRBV4-3

cdr3_aa: CASSSGQSRTDTQYF
cdr3_nt: TGTGCCAGCAGTTCGGGACAGAGCCGCACAGATACGCAGTATTTT
clone_size: once
d_call: TRBD1
j_call: TRBJ2-3
v_call: TRBV12-3/TRBV12-4

cdr3_aa: CASSRTVNTGELFF
cdr3_nt: TGTGCCAGCAGCCGGACAGTGAACACCGGGGAGCTGTTTTTT
clone_size: many
d_call: -
j_call: TRBJ2-2
v_call: TRBV27

cdr3_aa: CATRGGVTDTQYF
cdr3_nt: TGTGCCACCCGGGGGGGGGTGACAGATACGCAGTATTTT
clone_size: -
d_call: TRBD2
j_call: TRBJ2-3
v_call: TRBV10-3

cdr3_aa: CASSPLLTTGELFF
cdr3_nt: TGCGCCAGCAGCCCTCTTCTGACCACCGGGGAGCTGTTTTTT
clone_size: -
d_call: -
j_call: TRBJ2-2
v_call: TRBV4-3

cdr3_aa: CSARVGQRNSPLHF
cdr3_nt: TGCAGTGCTAGAGTAGGACAGAGAAATTCACCCCTCCACTTT
clone_size: many
d_call: -
j_call: TRBJ1-6
v_call: TRBV20-1

cdr3_aa: CASSSDRSYERYF
cdr3_nt: TGTGCCAGCAGTTCTGACAGATCCTACGAGCGGTACTTC
clone_size: -
d_call: -
j_call: TRBJ2-7
v_call: TRBV28

cdr3_aa: CASSRNSGVSTDTQYF
cdr3_nt: TGTGCCAGCAGCCGAAACAGCGGGGTGAGCACAGATACGCAGTATTTT
clone_size: -
d_call: TRBD2
j_call: TRBJ2-3
v_call: TRBV11-2

cdr3_aa: CSARGGGKGNTIYF
cdr3_nt: TGCAGTGCTAGAGGGGGGGGCAAAGGAAACACCATATATTTT
clone_size: -
d_call: -
j_call: TRBJ1-3
v_call: TRBV20-1

cdr3_aa: CSVPHPYEQYF
cdr3_nt: TGCAGTGTTCCGCATCCCTACGAGCAGTACTTC
clone_size: once
d_call: -
j_call: TRBJ2-7
v_call: TRBV20-1

cdr3_aa: CSARDYRGRGYYNEQFF
cdr3_nt: TGCAGTGCTAGAGATTATAGGGGCAGGGGATACTACAATGAGCAGTTCTTC
clone_size: few
d_call: -
j_call: TRBJ2-1
v_call: TRBV20-1

cdr3_aa: CASSQVTEGPETQYF
cdr3_nt: TGTGCCAGCAGCCAAGTCACGGAAGGGCCAGAGACCCAGTACTTC
clone_size: -
d_call: -
j_call: TRBJ2-5
v_call: TRBV14

cdr3_aa: CASSEIGATGTQYF
cdr3_nt: TGTGCCAGCAGTGAAATAGGGGCCACTGGGACCCAGTACTTC
clone_size: -
d_call: -
j_call: TRBJ2-5
v_call: TRBV6-1

cdr3_aa: CASREASAINYGYTF
cdr3_nt: TGTGCCAGCAGGGAAGCCTCCGCAATTAACTATGGCTACACCTTC
clone_size: few
d_call: -
j_call: TRBJ1-2
v_call: TRBV6-1

cdr3_aa: CASSLVGLAGVTDTQYF
cdr3_nt: TGTGCCAGCAGCTTAGTCGGGCTAGCGGGGGTCACAGATACGCAGTATTTT
clone_size: -
d_call: TRBD2
j_call: TRBJ2-3
v_call: TRBV7-2

cdr3_aa: CASRSTGDPYNEQFF
cdr3_nt: TGTGCCAGCAGATCCACAGGGGACCCCTACAATGAGCAGTTCTTC
clone_size: many
d_call: TRBD1
j_call: TRBJ2-1
v_call: TRBV6-2/TRBV6-3

cdr3_aa: CASSSPGALETQYF
cdr3_nt: TGTGCCAGCAGCTCTCCAGGGGCATTAGAGACCCAGTACTTC
clone_size: few
d_call: -
j_call: TRBJ2-5
v_call: TRBV5-4

cdr3_aa: CASIGGDLWTEAFF
cdr3_nt: TGTGCCAGCATAGGAGGGGACTTATGGACTGAAGCTTTCTTT
clone_size: -
d_call: -
j_call: TRBJ1-1
v_call: TRBV6-1

cdr3_aa: CATSRDQGGNQPQHF
cdr3_nt: TGTGCCACCAGCAGAGATCAGGGTGGCAATCAGCCCCAGCATTTT
clone_size: -
d_call: -
j_call: TRBJ1-5
v_call: TRBV15

cdr3_aa: CASSLEVGTGDHEQYF
cdr3_nt: TGTGCCAGCAGTTTGGAGGTGGGGACAGGGGACCACGAGCAGTACTTC
clone_size: few
d_call: TRBD1
j_call: TRBJ2-7
v_call: TRBV28

cdr3_aa: CASSFPDSYEQYF
cdr3_nt: TGTGCCAGCAGCTTCCCAGACTCCTACGAGCAGTACTTC
clone_size: many
d_call: -
j_call: TRBJ2-7
v_call: TRBV7-9

cdr3_aa: CASSLGLAGVSSYNEQFF
cdr3_nt: TGTGCCAGCAGCTTGGGACTAGCGGGAGTATCATCCTACAATGAGCAGTTCTTC
clone_size: many
d_call: TRBD2
j_call: TRBJ2-1
v_call: TRBV11-2

cdr3_aa: CASSRLKGETQYF
cdr3_nt: TGCGCCAGCAGCCGACTTAAGGGGGAGACCCAGTACTTC
clone_size: -
d_call: -
j_call: TRBJ2-5
v_call: TRBV4-1

cdr3_aa: CAWRGQGYEKLFF
cdr3_nt: TGTGCCTGGAGAGGACAGGGATACGAAAAACTGTTTTTT
clone_size: few
d_call: TRBD1
j_call: TRBJ1-4
v_call: TRBV30

cdr3_aa: CAWSVTSGGNEQFF
cdr3_nt: TGTGCCTGGAGTGTGACTAGCGGCGGCAATGAGCAGTTCTTC
clone_size: many
d_call: TRBD2
j_call: TRBJ2-1
v_call: TRBV30

cdr3_aa: CASSLGFSHESTQYF
cdr3_nt: TGTGCCAGCAGCTTAGGATTTTCTCACGAAAGTACGCAGTATTTT
clone_size: few
d_call: -
j_call: TRBJ2-3
v_call: TRBV7-3

cdr3_aa: CATGRGALYYNEQFF
cdr3_nt: TGTGCTACGGGACGGGGGGCCCTATATTACAATGAGCAGTTCTTC
clone_size: many
d_call: -
j_call: TRBJ2-1
v_call: TRBV3-1

cdr3_aa: CASSQQGPTTDTQYF
cdr3_nt: TGTGCCAGCAGTCAGCAGGGACCTACCACAGATACGCAGTATTTT
clone_size: many
d_call: -
j_call: TRBJ2-3
v_call: TRBV28

cdr3_aa: CASSVGRGREETQYF
cdr3_nt: TGTGCCAGCAGCGTAGGAAGGGGGCGAGAAGAGACCCAGTACTTC
clone_size: many
d_call: TRBD1
j_call: TRBJ2-5
v_call: TRBV9

cdr3_aa: CASTKTSGSSTDTQYF
cdr3_nt: TGTGCCAGCACCAAGACTAGCGGGTCTAGCACAGATACGCAGTATTTT
clone_size: many
d_call: TRBD2
j_call: TRBJ2-3
v_call: TRBV12-3/TRBV12-4

cdr3_aa: CASSESGPSNYGYTF
cdr3_nt: TGTGCCAGCAGTGAATCAGGGCCATCTAACTATGGCTACACCTTC
clone_size: -
d_call: -
j_call: TRBJ1-2
v_call: TRBV2

cdr3_aa: CSARVNSGRVTGDLFF
cdr3_nt: TGCAGTGCTAGAGTGAATAGCGGGAGGGTTACCGGGGACCTGTTTTTT
clone_size: once
d_call: TRBD2
j_call: TRBJ2-2
v_call: TRBV20-1

cdr3_aa: CASSLSRPGLAGGSTDTQYF
cdr3_nt: TGTGCCAGCTCACTGTCGCGACCGGGACTAGCGGGAGGGAGCACAGATACGCAGTATTTT
clone_size: many
d_call: TRBD2
j_call: TRBJ2-3
v_call: TRBV18

cdr3_aa: CASSRLQGAPSYEQYF
cdr3_nt: TGTGCCAGTAGTCGCTTACAGGGGGCCCCGTCCTACGAGCAGTACTTC
clone_size: -
d_call: TRBD1
j_call: TRBJ2-7
v_call: TRBV19

cdr3_aa: CASSLGRSDEKLFF
cdr3_nt: TGTGCCAGCAGCTTAGGCAGGAGTGATGAAAAACTGTTTTTT
clone_size: many
d_call: -
j_call: TRBJ1-4
v_call: TRBV7-2

cdr3_aa: CASSELWLAGNTDTQYF
cdr3_nt: TGTGCCAGCAGTGAATTGTGGCTAGCGGGAAACACAGATACGCAGTATTTT
clone_size: many
d_call: TRBD2
j_call: TRBJ2-3
v_call: TRBV25-1

cdr3_aa: CASSQALADMGETQYF
cdr3_nt: TGTGCCAGCAGCCAAGCGCTAGCGGACATGGGAGAGACCCAGTACTTC
clone_size: few
d_call: TRBD2
j_call: TRBJ2-5
v_call: TRBV3-1

cdr3_aa: CASSEDQGSSYEQYF
cdr3_nt: TGTGCCAGCAGTGAAGACCAAGGGAGCTCCTACGAGCAGTACTTC
clone_size: many
d_call: -
j_call: TRBJ2-7
v_call: TRBV6-1

cdr3_aa: CASKSGTSGNTGELFF
cdr3_nt: TGTGCCAGCAAATCGGGGACTAGCGGGAACACCGGGGAGCTGTTTTTT
clone_size: many
d_call: TRBD2
j_call: TRBJ2-2
v_call: TRBV5-5

cdr3_aa: CASSRVLEQYF
cdr3_nt: TGTGCCAGCAGCAGAGTCCTGGAGCAGTACTTC
clone_size: -
d_call: -
j_call: TRBJ2-7
v_call: TRBV25-1

cdr3_aa: CASSYTGEFYEQYF
cdr3_nt: TGTGCCAGCAGTTATACAGGAGAATTCTACGAGCAGTACTTC
clone_size: many
d_call: -
j_call: TRBJ2-7
v_call: TRBV6-1

cdr3_aa: CSTIRYPDEQYF
cdr3_nt: TGCAGTACAATACGCTACCCCGACGAGCAGTACTTC
clone_size: few
d_call: -
j_call: TRBJ2-7
v_call: TRBV20-1

cdr3_aa: CASSDHIALNTEAFF
cdr3_nt: TGCGCCAGCAGTGACCACATAGCTCTAAACACTGAAGCTTTCTTT
clone_size: many
d_call: -
j_call: TRBJ1-1
v_call: TRBV10-1